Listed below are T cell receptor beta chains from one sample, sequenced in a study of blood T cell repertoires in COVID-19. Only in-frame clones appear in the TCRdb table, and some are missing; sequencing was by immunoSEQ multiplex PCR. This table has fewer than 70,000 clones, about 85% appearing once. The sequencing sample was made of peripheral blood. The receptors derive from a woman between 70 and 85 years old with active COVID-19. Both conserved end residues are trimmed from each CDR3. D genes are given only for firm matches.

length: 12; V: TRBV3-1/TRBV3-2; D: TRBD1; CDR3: ASSPDRVYGELF
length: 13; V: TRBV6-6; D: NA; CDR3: ASSFEEHSTDTQY
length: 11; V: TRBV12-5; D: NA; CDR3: ASGLDSFYGYT
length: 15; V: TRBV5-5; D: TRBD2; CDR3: ASSLARAGVSHNEQF
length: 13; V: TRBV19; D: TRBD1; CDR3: ASAFGQGGTYEQY
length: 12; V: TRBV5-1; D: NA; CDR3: ASSTPRGNTEAF
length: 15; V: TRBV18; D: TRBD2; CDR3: ASSPRTSGSSKNIQY
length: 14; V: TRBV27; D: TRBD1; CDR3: ASSPWPGGADTEAF
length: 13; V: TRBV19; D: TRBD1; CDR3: ASSTGTGGMETQY
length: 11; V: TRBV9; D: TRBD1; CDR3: ASSEGQLREQY
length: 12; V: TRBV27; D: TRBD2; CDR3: ASSSRTSGDTQY
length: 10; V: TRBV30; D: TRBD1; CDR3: AWTRTGNEQY
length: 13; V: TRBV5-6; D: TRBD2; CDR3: ASSTIAGLNNEQF
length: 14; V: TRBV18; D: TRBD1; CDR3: ASSYTSDRADSPLH
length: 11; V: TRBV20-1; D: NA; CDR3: SASFSFTDTQY
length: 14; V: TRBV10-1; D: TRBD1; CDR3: ASSWDRGRDTGELF
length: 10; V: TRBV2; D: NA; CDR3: ASRVDSYEQY
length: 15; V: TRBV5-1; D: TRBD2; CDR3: ASSLVYAGGANNEQF
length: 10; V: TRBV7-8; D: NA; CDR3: ASSQGQWEQY
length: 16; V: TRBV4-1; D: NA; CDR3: ASQLLGGVLRSTDTQY
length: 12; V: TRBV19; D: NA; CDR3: ASSIDRTSDTQY
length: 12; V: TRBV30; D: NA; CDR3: AWSIGRGNYGYT
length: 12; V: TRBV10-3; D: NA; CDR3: AIREQGGGGEQF
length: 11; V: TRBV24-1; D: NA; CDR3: ATSDWRDTEAF
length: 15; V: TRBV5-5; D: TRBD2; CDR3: ASSLGPSGRGDNEQF
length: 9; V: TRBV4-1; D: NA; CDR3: ASSTYNEQF
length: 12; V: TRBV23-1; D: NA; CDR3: ASSRGRLPYEQY